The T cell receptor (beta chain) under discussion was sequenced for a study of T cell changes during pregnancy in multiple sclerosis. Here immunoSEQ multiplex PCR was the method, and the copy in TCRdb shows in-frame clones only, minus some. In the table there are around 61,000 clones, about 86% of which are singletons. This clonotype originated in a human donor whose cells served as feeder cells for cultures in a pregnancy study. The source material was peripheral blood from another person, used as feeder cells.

For the CDR3, the DNA is TGTGCCAGCAGCGTAAGTCAGGGAGTATACAATGAGCAGTTCTTC. It codes for CASSVSQGVYNEQFF. This chain joins TRBV9 and TRBJ2-1, with D perhaps assigned TRBD1 or TRBD2 (5 bases each). V lost 1 base and J 4 bases, leaving 12 bases between the germline ends. The germline V gene has CDR1 SGDLS and CDR2 YYNGEE. This CDR3 region has 15 residues.